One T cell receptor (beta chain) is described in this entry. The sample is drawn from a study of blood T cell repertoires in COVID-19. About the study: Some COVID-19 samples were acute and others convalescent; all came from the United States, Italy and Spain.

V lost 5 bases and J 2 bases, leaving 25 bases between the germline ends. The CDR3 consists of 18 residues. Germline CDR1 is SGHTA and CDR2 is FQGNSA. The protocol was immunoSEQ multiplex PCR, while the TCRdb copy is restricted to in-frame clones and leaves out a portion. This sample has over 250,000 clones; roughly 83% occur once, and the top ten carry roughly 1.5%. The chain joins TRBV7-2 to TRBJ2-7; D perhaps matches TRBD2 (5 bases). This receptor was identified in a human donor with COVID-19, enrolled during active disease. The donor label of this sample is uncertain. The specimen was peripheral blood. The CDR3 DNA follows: TGTGCCAGCAGCGCTTACCGGGATCCGCCCAATCGGCCCTACGAGCAGTACTTC. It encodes CASSAYRDPPNRPYEQYF.